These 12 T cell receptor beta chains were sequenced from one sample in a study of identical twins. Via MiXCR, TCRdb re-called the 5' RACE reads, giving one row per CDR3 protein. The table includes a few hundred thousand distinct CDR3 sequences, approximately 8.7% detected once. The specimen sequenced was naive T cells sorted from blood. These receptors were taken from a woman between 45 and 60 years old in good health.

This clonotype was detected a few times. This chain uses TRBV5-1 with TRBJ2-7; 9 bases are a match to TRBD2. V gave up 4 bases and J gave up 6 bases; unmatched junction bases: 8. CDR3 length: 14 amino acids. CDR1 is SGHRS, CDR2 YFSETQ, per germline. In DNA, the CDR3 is TGCGCCAGCAGCCTTGTTAGCGGGAGTTCCGAGCAGTACTTC. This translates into CASSLVSGSSEQYF.

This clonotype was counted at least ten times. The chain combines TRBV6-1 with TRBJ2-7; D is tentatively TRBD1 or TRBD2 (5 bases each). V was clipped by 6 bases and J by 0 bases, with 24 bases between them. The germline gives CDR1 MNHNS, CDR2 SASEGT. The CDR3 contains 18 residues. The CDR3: CASRLINTGGESSYEQYF. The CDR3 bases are TGTGCCAGCAGACTCATAAACACAGGAGGAGAAAGCTCCTACGAGCAGTACTTC.

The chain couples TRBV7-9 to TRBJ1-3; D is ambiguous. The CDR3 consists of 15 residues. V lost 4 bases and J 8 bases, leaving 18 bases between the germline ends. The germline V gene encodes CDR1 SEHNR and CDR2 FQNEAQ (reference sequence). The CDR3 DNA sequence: TGTGCCAGCAGCTACCTGGGAAGGGTGGCGGACACCATATATTTT. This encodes CASSYLGRVADTIYF.

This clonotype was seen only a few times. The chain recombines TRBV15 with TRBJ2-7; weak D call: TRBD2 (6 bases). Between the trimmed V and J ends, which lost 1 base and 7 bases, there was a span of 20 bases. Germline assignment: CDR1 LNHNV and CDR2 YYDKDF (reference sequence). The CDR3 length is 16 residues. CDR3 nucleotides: TGTGCCACCAGCAGAGTTTCCGGGACTGGTGGGAAAGAGCAGTACTTC. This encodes CATSRVSGTGGKEQYF.

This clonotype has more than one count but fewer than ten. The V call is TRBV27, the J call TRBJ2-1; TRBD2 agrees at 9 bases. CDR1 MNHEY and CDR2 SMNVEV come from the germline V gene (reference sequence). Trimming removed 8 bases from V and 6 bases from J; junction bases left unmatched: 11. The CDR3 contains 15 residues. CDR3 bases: TGTGCCAGCTACCACTTAGCGGGAGCGGGCAATGAGCAGTTCTTC. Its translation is CASYHLAGAGNEQFF.

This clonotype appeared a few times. The CDR3 loop reads CASSLSGDTEAFF. The CDR3 DNA is TGTGCCAGCAGCTTAAGCGGGGACACTGAAGCTTTCTTT. The V call is TRBV11-2, the J call TRBJ1-1; D unresolved. CDR3 length: 13 amino acids. Germline V gives CDR1 SGHAT, CDR2 FQNNGV. V was clipped by 2 bases and J by 3 bases, with 7 bases between them.

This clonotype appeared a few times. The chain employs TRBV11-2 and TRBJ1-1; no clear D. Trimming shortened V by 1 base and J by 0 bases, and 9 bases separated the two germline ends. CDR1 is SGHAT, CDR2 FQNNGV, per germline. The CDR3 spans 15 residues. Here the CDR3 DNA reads TGTGCCAGCAGCTTAGCTCTAAACTTGAACACTGAAGCTTTCTTT. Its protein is CASSLALNLNTEAFF.

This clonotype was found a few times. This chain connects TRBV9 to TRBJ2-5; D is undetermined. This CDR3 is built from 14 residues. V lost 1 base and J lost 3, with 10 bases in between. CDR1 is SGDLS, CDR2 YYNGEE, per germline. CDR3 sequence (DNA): TGTGCCAGCAGCGTATCCCCCAATGAAGAGACCCAGTACTTC. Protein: CASSVSPNEETQYF.

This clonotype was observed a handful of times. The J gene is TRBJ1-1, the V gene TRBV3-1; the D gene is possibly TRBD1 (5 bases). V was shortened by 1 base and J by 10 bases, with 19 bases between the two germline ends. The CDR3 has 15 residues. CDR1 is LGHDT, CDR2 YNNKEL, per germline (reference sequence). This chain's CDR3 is CASSQGGSAPGGAFF. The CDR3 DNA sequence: TGTGCCAGCAGCCAAGGGGGGTCGGCTCCGGGTGGAGCTTTCTTT.

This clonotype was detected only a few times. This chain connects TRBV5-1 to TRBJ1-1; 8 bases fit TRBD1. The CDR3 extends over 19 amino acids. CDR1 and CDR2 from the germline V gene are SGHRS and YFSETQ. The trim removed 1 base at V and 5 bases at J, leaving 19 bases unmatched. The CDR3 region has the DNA TGCGCCAGCAGCTTGCGGGTTCGCGGGACAGGTTCAGTAGGAACTGAAGCTTTCTTT. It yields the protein CASSLRVRGTGSVGTEAFF. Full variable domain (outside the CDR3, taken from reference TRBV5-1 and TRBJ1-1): KAGVTQTPRYLIKTRGQQVTLSCSPISGHRSVSWYQQTPGQGLQFLFEYFSETQRNKGNFPGRFSGRQFSNSRSEMNVSTLELGDSALYLCASSLRVRGTGSVGTEAFFGQGTRLTVV.

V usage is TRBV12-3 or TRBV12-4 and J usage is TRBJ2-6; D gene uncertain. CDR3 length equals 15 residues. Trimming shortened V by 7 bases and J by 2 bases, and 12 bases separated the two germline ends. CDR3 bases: TGTGCCAGCACGAGTTTTTCGACTGGGGCCAACGTCCTGACTTTC. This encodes CASTSFSTGANVLTF.

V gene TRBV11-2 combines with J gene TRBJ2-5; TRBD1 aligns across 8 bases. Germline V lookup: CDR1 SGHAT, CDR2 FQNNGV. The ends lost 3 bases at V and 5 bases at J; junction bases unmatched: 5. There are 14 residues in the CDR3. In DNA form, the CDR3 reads TGTGCCAGCAGCTTCTGGACAGGGCGCGAGACCCAGTACTTC. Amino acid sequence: CASSFWTGRETQYF.